These 15 T cell receptor beta chains share one sample of origin, sequenced in a study of cytomegalovirus exposure and HLA in healthy donors. Researchers ran the PCR with 60 Vbeta and 13 Jbeta primers. The method was immunoSEQ multiplex PCR; TCRdb's version includes in-frame clones alone and lacks a portion of them. The data hold around 96,000 clones, with around 84% observed a single time. The sample was PBMCs. The receptors were sampled from a man between 18 and 29 years old in good health and CMV-seronegative.

V and J are TRBV18 and TRBJ2-3, with a possible D match to TRBD2 (5 bases). V gave up 3 bases and J gave up 5 bases, with 6 bases separating them. This CDR3 is built from 12 residues. Germline assignment: CDR1 KGHSH and CDR2 LQKENI. The CDR3 here is CASSPGEDTQYF. The CDR3 DNA follows: TGTGCCAGCTCACCCGGGGAAGATACGCAGTATTTT.

The V call is TRBV6-1, the J call TRBJ1-1, with D hard to call. The CDR3 covers 14 residues. Germline V gene data show CDR1 as MNHNS and CDR2 as SASEGT. V lost 4 bases to trimming and J lost 6 bases, with 15 bases between them. The CDR3 coding sequence is TGTGCCAGCAGTGCGTTCTCCGGGGAGGCTGAAGCTTTCTTT. Translating gives CASSAFSGEAEAFF.

V usage is TRBV28 and J usage is TRBJ2-7, with TRBD1 matching over 7 bases. Germline CDR1 MDHEN, CDR2 SYDVKM. This CDR3 is built from 16 residues. J was trimmed by 2 bases and V by 6 bases; bases with no gene match: 13. CDR3 protein: CASSPTSGQATYEQYF. In nucleotides, the CDR3 is TGTGCCAGCAGCCCAACCTCCGGACAGGCTACCTACGAGCAGTACTTC.

This CDR3 is CASSLRGLAGVEQFF. CDR3 nucleotides: TGTGCCAGCAGCTTGAGGGGACTAGCGGGGGTAGAGCAGTTCTTC. V and J are TRBV5-6 and TRBJ2-1, with 14 bases lining up with TRBD2. The CDR3 has 15 amino acids. Germline V gene sequence: CDR1 SGHDT, CDR2 YYEEEE. V shed 1 base, J shed 10 bases, and the junction held 4 bases outside the gene matches.

CDR3 in DNA: TGTGCCAGCAGTGAATGGAAGGGGTACCAAGAGACCCAGTACTTC. Translation: CASSEWKGYQETQYF. V and J are TRBV25-1 and TRBJ2-5; possible D gene TRBD1, 5 bases. CDR1 is MGHDK, CDR2 SYGVNS, per germline. V lost 1 base, J lost 0 bases, and 9 bases lay in between. This CDR3 comprises 15 residues.

This chain links TRBV6-1 with TRBJ2-2; 7 bases map to TRBD1. J was trimmed by 3 bases and V by 4 bases; bases with no gene match: 8. The length of the CDR3 is 16 residues. Germline V gene data show CDR1 as MNHNS and CDR2 as SASEGT. The CDR3 reads CASSAKGATDTGELFF. The CDR3 DNA reads as TGTGCCAGCAGTGCCAAGGGGGCGACGGACACCGGGGAGCTGTTTTTT.

The V gene is TRBV14, the J gene TRBJ1-6; D is perhaps TRBD1 (5 bases). Trimming pared 1 base from V and 9 bases from J, leaving 13 bases between. Germline values: CDR1 SGHDN, CDR2 FVKESK. This CDR3 spans 15 amino acids. Here the CDR3 reads CASSQVRRQGSPLHF. The CDR3 coding sequence is TGTGCCAGCAGCCAAGTCCGCAGGCAGGGTTCACCCCTCCACTTT.

The chain recombines TRBV19 with TRBJ1-3, with 9 bases aligning to TRBD1. The trim removed 3 bases at V and 2 bases at J, leaving 2 bases unmatched. This CDR3 is 15 amino acids long. Germline CDR1 LNHDA, CDR2 SQIVND (reference sequence). The CDR3 spells CASSMGTGPGNTIYF. Written as DNA, the CDR3 is TGTGCCAGTAGTATGGGGACAGGGCCTGGAAACACCATATATTTT.

V usage is TRBV6-5 and J usage is TRBJ1-1; 7 nucleotides agree with TRBD1. Germline assignment: CDR1 MNHEY and CDR2 SVGAGI. The CDR3 loop spans 15 amino acids. Trimming at V came to 6 bases and at J to 7 bases, leaving 14 bases not matched to a gene. CDR3 sequence: CASRGIQGQRIEAFF. The DNA of the CDR3 is TGTGCCAGCAGGGGGATACAGGGGCAGAGAATTGAAGCTTTCTTT.

J is TRBJ1-3 and V is TRBV27; a weak D match, TRBD1 (6 bases). The CDR3 consists of 14 residues. Germline V gives CDR1 MNHEY, CDR2 SMNVEV (reference sequence). Trimming cost V 6 bases and J 3 bases, with 12 bases left between them. CDR3 nucleotide sequence: TGTGCCAGCAGCCACAGGGTGGTTGGAAACACCATATATTTT. Protein product: CASSHRVVGNTIYF.

This clone was detected once. The chain employs TRBV6-5 and TRBJ2-3; the match to TRBD2 covers 10 bases. CDR1 and CDR2 (germline): MNHEY, SVGAGI. J gave up 8 bases and V 5 bases, and 10 bases lay outside the gene matches. The CDR3 loop spans 15 amino acids. This CDR3 is CASSLAGARSGTQYF. DNA of the CDR3: TGTGCCAGCAGTCTAGCGGGGGCTCGGTCAGGTACGCAGTATTTT.

This chain joins TRBV4-1 and TRBJ2-7; D may be TRBD1 (5 bases). The germline gives CDR1 MGHRA, CDR2 YSYEKL. This CDR3 is built from 15 residues. Trimming shortened V by 4 bases and J by 3 bases, and 16 bases separated the two germline ends. The CDR3 nucleotides read TGCGCCAGCAGCCCTTTGTATGGGGCCCTCTACGAGCAGTACTTC. It specifies CASSPLYGALYEQYF.

This clone showed up just a few times. This chain joins TRBV7-9 and TRBJ2-7; tentative D call: TRBD1 (6 bases). Germline CDR1 reads SEHNR; CDR2 reads FQNEAQ (reference sequence). Trimming removed 2 bases at V and 1 base at J, with 18 bases between. This CDR3 is 17 amino acids long. In DNA, the CDR3 is TGTGCCAGCAGCTTATTTTCTGGGGGCCAAGAGTCCTACGAGCAGTACTTC. Protein sequence: CASSLFSGGQESYEQYF.

The V and J genes are TRBV23-1 and TRBJ2-1, with D maybe TRBD1 (5 bases). TRBV23-1 is filed as an ORF, its function uncertain. Trimming removed 2 bases from V and 8 bases from J, with 16 bases in between. The CDR3 is 15 amino acids. The CDR3 is CASSQGAGWIHEQFF. The CDR3 DNA follows: TGCGCCAGCAGTCAAGGAGCAGGGTGGATCCATGAGCAGTTCTTC.

V usage is TRBV29-1 and J usage is TRBJ2-5; D unclear. The J call may be incorrect, as the DNA end agrees better with TRBJ2-7. The germline gives CDR1 SQVTM, CDR2 ANQGSEA. The CDR3 has 12 amino acids. CDR3 loop: CSAGTWGYEQYF. The CDR3 region has the DNA TGCAGCGCTGGAACTTGGGGCTACGAGCAGTACTTC.